The TCR beta chain under discussion was sequenced for a study of cytomegalovirus exposure and HLA in healthy donors. Study-level background: Earlier, fewer than 130 million unique TCR beta sequences were recovered from some 200 million T cells by an analysis.

V lost 6 bases and J 4 bases, leaving 12 bases between the germline ends. The CDR3 extends over 13 amino acids. Germline CDR1 is MNHNS and CDR2 is SASEGT. Overall study results and limits: In a later analysis, several top co-occurrence clusters appeared linked to parvovirus B19, influenza, CMV and Epstein-Barr virus.

The PCR ran on 60 Vbeta and 13 Jbeta primers. Original analysis: The authors later counted about 80 million unique TCR beta chains, 9.5 million to 11 million of them shared. Produced via immunoSEQ multiplex PCR; TCRdb's table is partial and in-frame only. That table furnishes V, J and clone size, whereas the DNA furnished D and trimming. Here the sample table reports roughly 200,000 clones. With regard to this clone: What it recognizes is unknown.

The sequenced material came from PBMCs. The genes are TRBV6-1 and TRBJ1-1, with a weak D call TRBD1 (5 bases). The TCR originated in a man aged 25 to 40 in good health and CMV-seronegative. In nucleotides, the CDR3 is TGTGCCAGCAGGGGCAGACAGCGCACTGAAGCTTTCTTT. This gives the protein CASRGRQRTEAFF.